A selection of T cell receptor beta chains follows, all from one sample in a study of T cell responses to AZD1222 COVID-19 vaccine. Produced via immunoSEQ multiplex PCR; TCRdb's table is partial and in-frame only. Among 120,000 or so clones, more than 75% were seen once, and the ten largest hold 8.5% to 12%. Sequencing used peripheral blood, obtained on day 0 of AZD1222 vaccination. Receptor source: an adult in good health. The CDR3 runs from the conserved cysteine through the conserved F or W. D genes are given only for firm matches. The listing skips clone size in some rows; elsewhere it reads once, few, many or a size class.

d_gene: TRBD1
abundance: few
v_gene: TRBV19
j_gene: TRBJ2-7
CDR3nt: TGTGCCAGTAGTACCCCGGGACAGGTCGCCTACGAGCAGTACTTC
CDR3aa: CASSTPGQVAYEQYF

d_gene: .
abundance: .
v_gene: TRBV15
j_gene: TRBJ1-2
CDR3nt: TGTGCCACCAGCAGAGATGGACCCTATGGCTACACCTTC
CDR3aa: CATSRDGPYGYTF

d_gene: .
abundance: .
v_gene: TRBV5-1
j_gene: TRBJ2-2
CDR3nt: TGCGCCAGCAGCTTGGGGACAGCGGACACCGGGGAGCTGTTTTTT
CDR3aa: CASSLGTADTGELFF

d_gene: .
abundance: .
v_gene: TRBV7-2
j_gene: TRBJ1-1
CDR3nt: TGTGCCAGCCTACCAGAGGTGTCCCGGATGACAGGCAAAGCTTTCTTT
CDR3aa: CASLPEVSRMTGKAFF

d_gene: TRBD1
abundance: .
v_gene: TRBV7-2
j_gene: TRBJ1-1
CDR3nt: TGTGCCAGCAGCTCGCGACAGGGCGGCACTGAAGCTTTCTTT
CDR3aa: CASSSRQGGTEAFF

d_gene: .
abundance: .
v_gene: TRBV20-1
j_gene: TRBJ1-2
CDR3nt: TGCAGTGCTAGATATAACTATGGCTACACCTTC
CDR3aa: CSARYNYGYTF

d_gene: TRBD1
abundance: .
v_gene: TRBV4-1
j_gene: TRBJ1-4
CDR3nt: TGCGCCAGCAGCCAAGGAGGCAGGGGGTACGGTGAAAAACTGTTTTTT
CDR3aa: CASSQGGRGYGEKLFF

d_gene: .
abundance: .
v_gene: TRBV2
j_gene: TRBJ2-3
CDR3nt: TGTGCCAGCAGTGTTAGTGTTTCCCAGTATTTT
CDR3aa: CASSVSVSQYF

d_gene: TRBD1
abundance: .
v_gene: TRBV7-9
j_gene: TRBJ2-7
CDR3nt: TGTGCCAGCAGCAAGGGACAGGCACCGTACGAGCAGTACTTC
CDR3aa: CASSKGQAPYEQYF

d_gene: .
abundance: once
v_gene: TRBV9
j_gene: TRBJ1-1
CDR3nt: TGTGCCAGCAGCGTAGCAGTTACGAACACTGAAGCTTTCTTT
CDR3aa: CASSVAVTNTEAFF

d_gene: TRBD1
abundance: .
v_gene: TRBV29-1
j_gene: TRBJ2-3
CDR3nt: TGCAGCGCGCGCCTAGGACAGGGTGGCACAGATACGCAGTATTTT
CDR3aa: CSARLGQGGTDTQYF

d_gene: .
abundance: .
v_gene: TRBV13
j_gene: TRBJ1-6
CDR3nt: TGTGCCAGCAGCTTAGAACAGGTTGGTTCACCCCTCCACTTT
CDR3aa: CASSLEQVGSPLHF

d_gene: .
abundance: .
v_gene: TRBV29-1
j_gene: TRBJ2-3
CDR3nt: TGCAGCGGTTGGACAGAAACAGATACGCAGTATTTT
CDR3aa: CSGWTETDTQYF

d_gene: TRBD1
abundance: .
v_gene: TRBV28
j_gene: TRBJ2-3
CDR3nt: TGTGCCAGCAGTATGTCCGGGACAGGGTCAGATACGCAGTATTTT
CDR3aa: CASSMSGTGSDTQYF

d_gene: .
abundance: once
v_gene: TRBV28
j_gene: TRBJ2-5
CDR3nt: TGTGCCAGCAGTTTGGGTGCCTTGGAGACCCAGTACTTC
CDR3aa: CASSLGALETQYF

d_gene: TRBD1
abundance: .
v_gene: TRBV5-6
j_gene: TRBJ1-5
CDR3nt: TGTGCCAGCAGCTTGGGCCCGAACAGGGGGCGGAATCAGCCCCAGCATTTT
CDR3aa: CASSLGPNRGRNQPQHF

d_gene: .
abundance: .
v_gene: TRBV6-5
j_gene: TRBJ2-7
CDR3nt: TGTGCCAGCAGTTACGGTACCACGCTATCCTACGAGCAGTACTTC
CDR3aa: CASSYGTTLSYEQYF

d_gene: .
abundance: .
v_gene: TRBV6-5
j_gene: TRBJ2-1
CDR3nt: TGTGCCAGCCTAGACGGGTACAATGAGCAGTTCTTC
CDR3aa: CASLDGYNEQFF

d_gene: .
abundance: .
v_gene: TRBV21-1
j_gene: TRBJ2-1
CDR3nt: TGTGCCAGCAGCAAGTGGGTTCGGCCGGGAGGGAATGGGGGCCACTCCTACAATGAGCAGTTCTTC
CDR3aa: CASSKWVRPGGNGGHSYNEQFF

d_gene: TRBD1
abundance: once
v_gene: TRBV4-1
j_gene: TRBJ1-2
CDR3nt: TGCGCCAGCAGCCAGGCCGACAGGGACTATGGCTACACCTTC
CDR3aa: CASSQADRDYGYTF

d_gene: TRBD1
abundance: .
v_gene: TRBV9
j_gene: TRBJ2-3
CDR3nt: TGTGCCAGCAGCGTAGGCAGGGGACAGGGGGCATCAGATACGCAGTATTTT
CDR3aa: CASSVGRGQGASDTQYF

d_gene: .
abundance: .
v_gene: TRBV14
j_gene: TRBJ1-1
CDR3nt: TGTGCCAGCAGCCAAGATAGGGGCGAAATAAACACTGAAGCTTTCTTT
CDR3aa: CASSQDRGEINTEAFF

d_gene: TRBD2
abundance: once
v_gene: TRBV4-1
j_gene: TRBJ2-3
CDR3nt: TGCGCCAGCAGCCAAGAGACGGGGGGGAGAGATACGCAGTATTTT
CDR3aa: CASSQETGGRDTQYF

d_gene: .
abundance: .
v_gene: TRBV29-1
j_gene: TRBJ2-7
CDR3nt: TGCAGCGTTGTAACGACAAATGCCTACGAGCAGTACTTC
CDR3aa: CSVVTTNAYEQYF

d_gene: TRBD1
abundance: .
v_gene: TRBV6-5
j_gene: TRBJ1-1
CDR3nt: TGTGCCAGTGCAACAGGGGGCACTGAAGCTTTCTTT
CDR3aa: CASATGGTEAFF

d_gene: .
abundance: .
v_gene: TRBV5-6
j_gene: TRBJ2-3
CDR3nt: TGTGCCAGCACCCCCCGGGGGGCCCCAGATACGCAGTATTTT
CDR3aa: CASTPRGAPDTQYF

d_gene: TRBD1
abundance: .
v_gene: TRBV3-1/TRBV3-2
j_gene: TRBJ1-2
CDR3nt: TGTGCCAGCAGCTTATCTCAGGGGGCCAGAGGCTACACCTTC
CDR3aa: CASSLSQGARGYTF

d_gene: TRBD1
abundance: .
v_gene: TRBV13
j_gene: TRBJ2-7
CDR3nt: TGTGCCAGCAGCTTGACAGGGGGCTTCGAGCAGTACTTC
CDR3aa: CASSLTGGFEQYF

d_gene: TRBD1
abundance: many
v_gene: TRBV5-1
j_gene: TRBJ1-6
CDR3nt: TGCGCCAGCAGCCCACAGGGGGCGGGGTCACCCCTCCACTTT
CDR3aa: CASSPQGAGSPLHF

d_gene: .
abundance: .
v_gene: TRBV4-1
j_gene: TRBJ2-4
CDR3nt: TGCGCCAGCAGCCAAGGGGGCATCGGAGCCAAAAACATTCAGTACTTC
CDR3aa: CASSQGGIGAKNIQYF

d_gene: TRBD2
abundance: .
v_gene: TRBV19
j_gene: TRBJ2-1
CDR3nt: TGTGCCAGTAGTACCCGATTAGCGGGAGGAGGCAATGAGCAGTTCTTC
CDR3aa: CASSTRLAGGGNEQFF

d_gene: TRBD1
abundance: once
v_gene: TRBV2
j_gene: TRBJ1-1
CDR3nt: TGTGCCAGCAGTGGGGACAGGTCGAACACTGAAGCTTTCTTT
CDR3aa: CASSGDRSNTEAFF

d_gene: .
abundance: few
v_gene: TRBV6-4
j_gene: TRBJ1-1
CDR3nt: TGTGCCAGCAGCCTCCGAGAAGGGGGCACTGAAGCTTTCTTT
CDR3aa: CASSLREGGTEAFF

d_gene: .
abundance: .
v_gene: TRBV18
j_gene: TRBJ2-5
CDR3nt: TGTGCCAGCTCAACCCCCCAAGAGACCCAGTACTTC
CDR3aa: CASSTPQETQYF

d_gene: .
abundance: .
v_gene: TRBV3-1/TRBV3-2
j_gene: TRBJ2-7
CDR3nt: TGTGCCAGCAGGTCAAGCTCCTACGAGCAGTACTTC
CDR3aa: CASRSSSYEQYF

d_gene: .
abundance: few
v_gene: TRBV27
j_gene: TRBJ1-4
CDR3nt: TGTGCCAGCAGGCCGGGGGGAGCAACTAATGAAAAACTGTTTTTT
CDR3aa: CASRPGGATNEKLFF

d_gene: .
abundance: .
v_gene: TRBV6-5
j_gene: TRBJ1-3
CDR3nt: TGTGCCAGCTGGGACTCCCGTCGAGGAAACACCATATATTTT
CDR3aa: CASWDSRRGNTIYF

d_gene: .
abundance: once
v_gene: TRBV10-2
j_gene: TRBJ1-3
CDR3nt: TGCGCCAGCAAAGACAGGAGCTCTGGAAACACCATATATTTT
CDR3aa: CASKDRSSGNTIYF

d_gene: TRBD2
abundance: .
v_gene: TRBV29-1
j_gene: TRBJ2-5
CDR3nt: TGCAGCGGACTAGCGGACCAAGAGACCCAGTACTTC
CDR3aa: CSGLADQETQYF

d_gene: .
abundance: .
v_gene: TRBV5-1
j_gene: TRBJ2-3
CDR3nt: TGCGCCAGCAGCCCGGGACGCCTCGATACGCAGTATTTT
CDR3aa: CASSPGRLDTQYF

d_gene: TRBD2
abundance: .
v_gene: TRBV7-9
j_gene: TRBJ2-2
CDR3nt: TGTGCCAGCAGCTTAATAGCGGGAGCGGGGGCCGGGGAGCTGTTTTTT
CDR3aa: CASSLIAGAGAGELFF